The TCR beta chain under discussion was sequenced for a study of cytomegalovirus exposure and HLA in healthy donors. With 60 Vbeta and 13 Jbeta primers, the PCR was carried out. The table came from immunoSEQ multiplex PCR; TCRdb's copy has only in-frame clones and leaves some out. Of about 140,000 clones listed, approximately 82% were seen once; the top ten hold 1.5% to 2.5%. V lost 7 bases and J 6 bases, leaving 19 bases between the germline ends. CDR1 and CDR2 from the germline V gene are MDHEN and SYDVKM. The CDR3 sequence is 14 residues long. The V call is TRBV28, the J call TRBJ2-7; the D gene is possibly TRBD1 (6 bases). Sequenced input: PBMCs. The TCR comes from a woman in her thirties or forties in good health and CMV-seronegative. This CDR3 is CASIGGPRLGEQYF. CDR3 nucleotide sequence: TGTGCCAGCATAGGGGGACCCCGCCTCGGCGAGCAGTACTTC. The full variable domain, its missing parts supplied by reference TRBV28 and TRBJ2-7, is DVKVTQSSRYLVKRTGEKVFLECVQDMDHENMFWYRQDPGLGLRLIYFSYDVKMKEKGDIPEGYSVSREKKERFSLILESASTNQTSMYLCASIGGPRLGEQYFGPGTRLTVT.